Listed below are T cell receptor beta chains from one sample, sequenced in a study of blood T cell repertoires in COVID-19. Assay: immunoSEQ multiplex PCR; the TCRdb copy retains only in-frame clones and omits some. Of about 230,000 clones listed, approximately 80% were seen once; the top ten hold about 7.4%. Sequences were obtained from peripheral blood. Receptors were obtained from a woman in her forties or fifties with acute or convalescent COVID-19. Both conserved end residues are part of each CDR3. D genes are given only for firm matches. A clone size is listed for some rows: how often the clone was seen (once, few, many), or a class if it is expanded.

J | D | V | size | CDR3 | DNA
TRBJ2-5 | - | TRBV5-1 | - | CASSGYSGGETQYF | TGCGCCAGCAGCGGATACTCTGGCGGGGAGACCCAGTACTTC
TRBJ2-7 | TRBD2 | TRBV28 | - | CASGRGPRSVGNEQYF | TGTGCCAGCGGGAGGGGCCCCAGGTCTGTAGGAAACGAGCAGTACTTC
TRBJ1-1 | - | TRBV5-1 | - | CASSEQDALNTEAFF | TGCGCCAGCAGCGAACAGGATGCTTTGAACACTGAAGCTTTCTTT
TRBJ2-5 | TRBD2 | TRBV24-1 | - | CATRLLAGVRETQYF | TGTGCCACCCGTTTACTAGCGGGAGTTCGGGAGACCCAGTACTTC
TRBJ2-5 | TRBD1 | TRBV30 | - | CAWNRGTGSQETQYF | TGTGCCTGGAACCGGGGGACAGGATCCCAAGAGACCCAGTACTTC
TRBJ1-5 | TRBD1 | TRBV15 | - | CATSAGTASNQPQHF | TGTGCCACCAGCGCCGGGACAGCTAGCAATCAGCCCCAGCATTTT
TRBJ2-1 | - | TRBV28 | - | CASSFKRVPPYNEQFF | TGTGCCAGCAGTTTTAAGCGGGTTCCCCCCTACAATGAGCAGTTCTTC
TRBJ1-2 | TRBD1 | TRBV10-3 | - | CAISAGQGAGGGYTF | TGTGCCATCAGTGCAGGACAGGGGGCCGGGGGAGGCTACACCTTC
TRBJ1-1 | TRBD1 | TRBV7-2 | - | CASSLGTGRATEAFF | TGTGCCAGCAGCTTAGGGACAGGGAGGGCCACTGAAGCTTTCTTT
TRBJ1-3 | - | TRBV6-1 | - | CASSEGAGNTIYF | TGTGCCAGCAGTGAAGGGGCCGGAAACACCATATATTTT
TRBJ1-1 | TRBD1 | TRBV5-5 | - | CASSRDRDGTEAFF | TGTGCCAGCAGCCGGGACAGGGACGGCACTGAAGCTTTCTTT
TRBJ2-5 | TRBD2 | TRBV28 | - | CASRGQGGIAGGQETQYF | TGTGCCAGCAGAGGGCAGGGGGGAATCGCGGGAGGGCAAGAGACCCAGTACTTC
TRBJ1-1 | - | TRBV10-3 | - | CAIAPGGNTEAFF | TGTGCCATCGCCCCCGGGGGGAACACTGAAGCTTTCTTT
TRBJ1-1 | - | TRBV2 | once | CASSELARGNTEAFF | TGTGCCAGCAGTGAATTGGCCAGGGGGAACACTGAAGCTTTCTTT
TRBJ1-1 | - | TRBV6-5 | - | CASSYEGGMNTEAFF | TGTGCCAGCAGTTACGAGGGGGGGATGAACACTGAAGCTTTCTTT
TRBJ1-5 | TRBD1 | TRBV30 | - | CAWSIGQGGEPQHF | TGTGCCTGGAGTATTGGACAGGGGGGAGAGCCCCAGCATTTT
TRBJ1-5 | - | TRBV2 | - | CASSDSREVDQPQHF | TGTGCCAGCAGTGATTCCAGGGAGGTCGATCAGCCCCAGCATTTT
TRBJ2-2 | TRBD2 | TRBV7-9 | - | CASSPSGGTGELFF | TGTGCCAGCAGCCCCAGCGGGGGCACCGGGGAGCTGTTTTTT